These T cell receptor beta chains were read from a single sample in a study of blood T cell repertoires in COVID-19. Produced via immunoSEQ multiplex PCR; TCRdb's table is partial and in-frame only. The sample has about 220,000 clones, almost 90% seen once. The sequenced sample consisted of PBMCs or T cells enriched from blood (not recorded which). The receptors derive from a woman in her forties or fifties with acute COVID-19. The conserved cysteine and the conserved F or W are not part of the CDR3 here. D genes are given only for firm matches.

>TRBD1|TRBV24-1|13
ATSVTTGTGDGYT
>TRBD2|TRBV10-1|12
ASSASGDYNEQF
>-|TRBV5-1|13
ASSLQGGDNSPLH
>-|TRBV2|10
ASSEGDWEQF
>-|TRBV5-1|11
ASFAGPSETQY
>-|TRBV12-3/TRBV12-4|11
ASSQSRPGEQF
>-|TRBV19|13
ASSLDSRTNEKLF
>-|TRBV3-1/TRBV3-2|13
ASSPHHGGPYEQY
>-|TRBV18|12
ASSPRQADQPQH
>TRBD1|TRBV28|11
ASSLQGAHEQY